This TCR beta chain was observed in a study of blood T cell repertoires in COVID-19. On the study more broadly: Samples taken during acute and convalescent COVID-19 were collected in the United States, Italy and Spain. PBMCs, B-cell-depleted T cells, or T cells were the source of the cDNA or gDNA that made up the material.

V shed 3 bases and J 6 bases; nucleotides not matched to a gene: 0. Germline V lookup: CDR1 SGHTA, CDR2 FQGTGA. CDR3 length equals 13 residues. Under the authors' procedure: Estimated nucleated cell counts came from reference gene primer amplification. The protocol was immunoSEQ multiplex PCR, while the TCRdb copy is restricted to in-frame clones and leaves out a portion. The V and J calls and clone size come from that table; D and trimming were worked out from the DNA. The sample lists 110,000 to 150,000 clones; 75% to 90% were seen once. Only one count was recorded for this clone. This receptor was obtained from a man between 60 and 75 years old with active or convalescent COVID-19. Specimen: peripheral blood. The rearrangement links TRBV7-3 to TRBJ2-3; 10 bases are shared with TRBD2. The CDR3 loop reads CASSFSGRDTQYF. The CDR3 coding sequence is TGTGCCAGCAGCTTTAGCGGGAGGGATACGCAGTATTTT.